This TCR beta chain was captured by sequencing in a study of blood T cell repertoires in COVID-19 (TCRdb year 2020). Turning to the overall study: Collaborator samples came from the United States, Italy and Spain and covered acute and convalescent phases of COVID-19. The prospective study material was composed of cDNA or gDNA derived from T cells, B-cell-depleted T cells, or PBMCs. Subjects who had been exposed to COVID-19, were actively infected with it, or had recovered from it provided the deeply sampled blood TCRbeta repertoires that made up the dataset. The repertoires were released in a freely available public database intended as a resource for research on the immune response to SARS-CoV-2. Samples were obtained from the ongoing ImmuneRACE study (first 160 participants) and from 1,254 subjects provided by 6 global collaborators. The sample metadata nearly always contained a de-identified subject ID, COVID-19 status, age in years and sex. Where HLA class I and class II types were available, the types were taken from metadata supplied by the sample provider, not from assay-based typing. What the study reported, not specific to this receptor: The amount of clinical and demographic metadata varied by source and participant and was provided uncurated.

TCRbeta CDR3 regions were amplified from genomic DNA by means of the immunoSEQ Assay, a bias-controlled multiplex PCR. As for how the authors treated the data: Nucleated cell counts per sample were estimated from amplification of reference gene primers within the assay. To quantify the absolute abundance of each unique TCRbeta CDR3 rearrangement, sequence reads were collapsed and filtered. For each sample, productive Simpson clonality was calculated as the square root of Simpson's diversity index across productive rearrangements. The table comes from immuneACCESS by way of TCRdb, which keeps in-frame sequences with V and J called. Part of the clones is missing from these tables; in studies checked, under half for an unresolved V gene and the rest for unknown reasons. V and J calls and clone size follow that table, whereas D and trimming were derived from the DNA. The sample data list approximately 250,000 clones, and around 84% of these were observed just once. Jointly, the top ten make up around 2.4% of the sample.

Samples from volunteer blood donors who had recovered from COVID-19 were contributed by a second Seattle source. Each collaborating institution followed its own protocols to collect whole blood in K2EDTA tubes. For TCRbeta analysis, collaborator samples were shipped as frozen whole blood, as isolated PBMCs, or as DNA extracted from either sample type. The CDR1 and CDR2 encoded by the germline V gene are SNHLY and FYNNEI. Including cysteine and phenylalanine, the CDR3 has 13 amino acids. Of the read, only the CDR3 DNA is kept; its 39 bases are in frame from base 1. Trimming removed 3 bases from V and 8 bases from J, leaving 13 bases between the germline ends. For this clone: Its antigen specificity is not known. No base-level quality is on record; no much larger clone is a single base apart.

The sequenced sample consisted of peripheral blood. The chain links TRBV2 with TRBJ1-2; D gene: possibly TRBD1, on 5 matching bases. The receptor was derived from a man aged 40-49 years who had recovered from COVID-19. The DNA reads as follows: TGTGCCAGCAGTGATCAACCCCAGGGAGGCTACACCTTC. It specifies CASSDQPQGGYTF.